Following are 30 T cell receptor beta chains from one sample sequenced in a study of blood T cell repertoires in COVID-19. The repertoire was sequenced with immunoSEQ multiplex PCR; TCRdb's copy has only in-frame clones and lacks some. Of 170,000 or so clones in the sample, 80% to 90% were seen once. The sample was PBMCs or T cells enriched from blood (not recorded which). The receptors come from a woman younger than 30 who had recovered from COVID-19.

The rearrangement joins TRBV27 to TRBJ1-2; possible D gene TRBD1, 5 bases. V gave up 3 bases and J gave up 0 bases, with 8 bases separating them. This CDR3 contains 14 residues. Germline V gene data show CDR1 as MNHEY and CDR2 as SMNVEV (reference sequence). CDR3 in DNA: TGTGCCAGCAGTTTTCAAGGGGCTAACTATGGCTACACCTTC. Protein product: CASSFQGANYGYTF.

The chain combines TRBV4-2 with TRBJ2-3; D is undetermined. Germline lookup yields CDR1 LGHNA and CDR2 YNFKEQ. V dropped 0 bases and J dropped 3 bases, with 7 bases sitting between them. The CDR3 spans 14 residues. The CDR3 is CASSQELLTDTQYF. The CDR3 nucleotides are TGTGCCAGCAGCCAAGAACTCCTTACAGATACGCAGTATTTT.

V and J are TRBV11-2 and TRBJ2-3; D might be TRBD2 (6 bases). The V gene lost 5 bases and the J gene lost 2 bases, with 11 bases spanning the gap. Germline CDR1 reads SGHAT; CDR2 reads FQNNGV. This CDR3 is 14 amino acids long. The CDR3 region has the DNA TGTGCCAGCAGCCCCCGGACTACCACAGATACGCAGTATTTT. It specifies CASSPRTTTDTQYF.

This clone was seen only once. The genes are TRBV28 and TRBJ2-3, with a possible D match to TRBD1 (5 bases). This CDR3 has 14 residues. Trimming removed 8 bases at V and 2 bases at J, with 14 bases between. CDR1 is MDHEN, CDR2 SYDVKM, per germline. The CDR3: CASGIQALTDTQYF. In nucleotides, the CDR3 is TGTGCCAGCGGGATACAGGCCCTCACAGATACGCAGTATTTT.

The chain has TRBV19 and TRBJ1-1; 8 nucleotides agree with TRBD1. Trimming cost V 5 bases and J 0 bases; bases outside gene matches: 2. Germline CDR1 LNHDA, CDR2 SQIVND (reference sequence). The CDR3 sequence is 14 residues long. In DNA, the CDR3 is TGTGCCAGTAGTCCCAGGGGGCTGAACACTGAAGCTTTCTTT. It translates to CASSPRGLNTEAFF.

The chain links TRBV5-1 to TRBJ1-2; 8 bases match TRBD1. This CDR3 comprises 13 residues. Looked up from germline, CDR1 is SGHRS and CDR2 is YFSETQ. Trimming at V came to 4 bases and at J to 4 bases, leaving 3 bases not matched to a gene. CDR3 DNA sequence: TGCGCCAGCAGCCCAGACAGGGGCTATGGCTACACCTTC. Protein sequence: CASSPDRGYGYTF.

This chain uses TRBV29-1 with TRBJ2-7, with 12 bases fitting TRBD2. CDR3 length: 14 residues. CDR1 SQVTM and CDR2 ANQGSEA come from the germline V gene. Unmatched junction bases numbered 7, after V lost 5 bases and J lost 5 bases. The CDR3 is CSVRTSGDGHEQYF. The CDR3 bases are TGCAGCGTTCGGACTAGCGGGGACGGTCACGAGCAGTACTTC.

This clone was counted a few times. The chain's CDR3 is CSASFGGEDEQFF. CDR3 coding DNA: TGCAGTGCTAGTTTCGGGGGTGAGGATGAGCAGTTCTTC. The chain joins TRBV20-1 to TRBJ2-1, with D possibly matching TRBD2 (6 bases). This CDR3 spans 13 amino acids. Per germline, CDR1 DFQATT and CDR2 SNEGSKA (reference sequence). V lost 3 bases and J lost 8, with 14 bases in between.

V is TRBV18 and J is TRBJ2-3; weak D call: TRBD2 (6 bases). Germline CDR1 KGHSH, CDR2 LQKENI. The ends were cut back, 0 bases at V and 3 bases at J, with 10 bases in the middle. The CDR3 spans 15 residues. The CDR3 here is CASSPPLRETDTQYF. The CDR3 region has the DNA TGTGCCAGCTCACCACCCCTGCGGGAAACAGATACGCAGTATTTT.

This chain joins TRBV4-3 and TRBJ2-3; 7 nucleotides align to TRBD1. This CDR3 contains 15 residues. Germline CDR1 LGHNA, CDR2 YSLEER. V shed 0 bases and J 3 bases; nucleotides not matched to a gene: 3. The CDR3 here is CASSQETGVTDTQYF. CDR3 nucleotide sequence: TGCGCCAGCAGCCAAGAAACAGGGGTTACAGATACGCAGTATTTT.

The chain couples TRBV7-9 to TRBJ2-3; possibly TRBD2 for D (6 bases). Per the germline V gene, CDR1 is SEHNR and CDR2 is FQNEAQ (reference sequence). The CDR3 runs 15 residues. The V and J ends lost 3 bases and 1 base respectively, with 11 bases between them. The CDR3 DNA sequence: TGTGCCAGCAGCTTGGAGGGAAGGGGCACAGATACGCAGTATTTT. Amino acid sequence: CASSLEGRGTDTQYF.

V gene TRBV7-2 combines with J gene TRBJ2-2; 7 bases align to TRBD2. Looked up from germline, CDR1 is SGHTA and CDR2 is FQGNSA. This CDR3 region has 19 residues. After removal of 1 base from V and 6 bases from J, the junction contained 17 bases not matched to a gene. CDR3 in amino acids: CASSLEPTPLLARAGELFF. In nucleotides, the CDR3 is TGTGCCAGCAGCTTAGAGCCAACACCATTACTAGCGCGCGCCGGGGAGCTGTTTTTT.

This clone was counted a single time. This sequence joins TRBV5-1 and TRBJ2-7; the match to TRBD2 covers 7 bases. Germline CDR1 SGHRS, CDR2 YFSETQ. The CDR3 spans 15 residues. With 5 bases clipped from V and 0 bases from J, the junction kept 8 bases outside the gene matches. The CDR3 loop reads CASRGGTLNSYEQYF. DNA for the CDR3: TGCGCCAGCAGGGGGGGGACCTTAAACTCCTACGAGCAGTACTTC.

The chain has TRBV30 and TRBJ1-2; no firm D call. Germline loops: CDR1 GTSNPN, CDR2 SVGIG (reference sequence). The CDR3 totals 11 residues. With 6 bases removed from V and 4 bases from J, the gap between germline ends came to 9 bases. CDR3 protein: CACGRSYGYTF. The CDR3 DNA sequence: TGTGCCTGTGGCAGATCCTATGGCTACACCTTC.

V and J are TRBV27 and TRBJ2-7; 9 nucleotides align to TRBD2. After removal of 7 bases from V and 3 bases from J, the junction contained 7 bases not matched to a gene. The CDR3 spans 14 residues. Germline V gene lookup returns CDR1 MNHEY and CDR2 SMNVEV (reference sequence). Here the CDR3 reads CASNSRGGLYEQYF. The CDR3 region has the DNA TGTGCCAGCAACTCGCGGGGGGGTCTCTACGAGCAGTACTTC.

The V gene is TRBV28, the J gene TRBJ2-7; TRBD1 might be the D (6 bases). This CDR3 has 11 amino acids. Germline V gene lookup returns CDR1 MDHEN and CDR2 SYDVKM. The CDR3 DNA sequence: TGTGCGTATGGACAGAATTACGAGCAGTACTTC. Translating it yields CAYGQNYEQYF.

Here the CDR3 DNA reads TGTGCCAGCAGCCTGGGAAGGGAGCTCCTCGAGCAGTACTTC. Translated: CASSLGRELLEQYF. The chain employs TRBV28 and TRBJ2-7; D is perhaps TRBD2 (5 bases). The CDR3 runs 14 residues. The V gene lost 6 bases and the J gene lost 6 bases, with 18 bases spanning the gap. Germline CDR1 and CDR2: MDHEN and SYDVKM.

The rearrangement links TRBV14 to TRBJ1-6; D unclear. The CDR3 loop spans 15 amino acids. Germline lookup yields CDR1 SGHDN and CDR2 FVKESK. V shed 0 bases and J shed 7 bases, with 10 bases lying between them. Here the CDR3 DNA reads TGTGCCAGCAGCCAAGAGCCAGCGGGCAATTCACCCCTCCACTTT. Translated: CASSQEPAGNSPLHF.

The rearrangement links TRBV18 to TRBJ2-7, with D perhaps TRBD2 (6 bases). Germline V gene lookup returns CDR1 KGHSH and CDR2 LQKENI. The CDR3 totals 11 residues. Trimming left V 4 bases short and J 6 bases short, with 7 bases between. The DNA of the CDR3 is TGTGCCAGCTCACTCGGGGGCGAGCAGTACTTC. This encodes CASSLGGEQYF. The full variable domain, with the rest looked up from reference TRBV18 and TRBJ2-7, is NAGVMQNPRHLVRRRGQEARLRCSPMKGHSHVYWYRQLPEEGLKFMVYLQKENIIDESGMPKERFSAEFPKEGPSILRIQQVVRGDSAAYFCASSLGGEQYFGPGTRLTVT.

V is TRBV27 and J is TRBJ1-1; 12 nucleotides agree with TRBD1. Per germline, CDR1 MNHEY and CDR2 SMNVEV (reference sequence). V shed 6 bases, J shed 4 bases, and the junction held 12 bases outside the gene matches. The CDR3 contains 17 residues. The CDR3: CASRIRGTGGSGTEAFF. The CDR3 nucleotides read TGTGCCAGCAGGATACGAGGGACAGGGGGCTCGGGCACTGAAGCTTTCTTT.

J is TRBJ2-2 and V is TRBV27, with 12 bases identical to TRBD2. The CDR3 covers 18 residues. Germline CDR1 reads MNHEY; CDR2 reads SMNVEV (reference sequence). V shed 5 bases, J shed 3 bases, and the junction held 10 bases outside the gene matches. The CDR3 protein is CASSPYLAGGPDTGELFF. The CDR3 DNA follows: TGTGCCAGCAGTCCATACCTAGCGGGAGGGCCTGACACCGGGGAGCTGTTTTTT.

The rearrangement links TRBV6-5 to TRBJ1-2; 10 bases fit TRBD1. Looked up from germline, CDR1 is MNHEY and CDR2 is SVGAGI. There are 13 residues in the CDR3. The J segment lost 4 bases and the V segment lost 8 bases, leaving 4 bases of the junction unmatched. The CDR3 is CASLTGGVYGYTF. In DNA, the CDR3 is TGTGCCAGCTTGACAGGGGGCGTCTATGGCTACACCTTC.

This chain joins TRBV11-2 and TRBJ2-3; tentatively, D is TRBD1 (6 bases). CDR1 and CDR2 from the germline V gene are SGHAT and FQNNGV. The ends were cut back, 5 bases at V and 4 bases at J, with 16 bases in the middle. The CDR3 loop spans 15 amino acids. CDR3 protein: CASSMTGPPPDTQYF. CDR3 in DNA: TGTGCCAGCAGCATGACAGGCCCCCCTCCAGATACGCAGTATTTT.

This clone was counted a single time. V gene TRBV5-4 combines with J gene TRBJ1-2; D is undetermined. The length of the CDR3 is 17 residues. Trimming pared 3 bases from V and 2 bases from J, leaving 20 bases between. Germline V gene lookup returns CDR1 SGHNT and CDR2 YYREEE (reference sequence). The CDR3 sequence: CASSSPGERASNYGYTF. In DNA, the CDR3 is TGTGCCAGCAGCTCACCGGGAGAACGCGCTAGCAACTATGGCTACACCTTC.

The V call is TRBV5-1, the J call TRBJ2-5; 8 bases align to TRBD2. The CDR3 loop spans 17 amino acids. Trimming took 3 bases from V and 4 from J; bases not matched to a gene: 14. CDR1 is SGHRS, CDR2 YFSETQ, per germline. The DNA for the CDR3 is TGCGCCAGCAGCTCTCAACCGGGACTAGTATTAATAGAGACCCAGTACTTC. Protein sequence: CASSSQPGLVLIETQYF. Filled out from reference TRBV5-1 and TRBJ2-5, the complete variable domain reads KAGVTQTPRYLIKTRGQQVTLSCSPISGHRSVSWYQQTPGQGLQFLFEYFSETQRNKGNFPGRFSGRQFSNSRSEMNVSTLELGDSALYLCASSSQPGLVLIETQYFGPGTRLLVL.

J is TRBJ1-3 and V is TRBV28; D perhaps matches TRBD1 (5 bases). Germline V gene sequence: CDR1 MDHEN, CDR2 SYDVKM. There are 13 residues in the CDR3. V was cut by 2 bases and J by 6 bases, with 8 bases left in between. CDR3 sequence: CASSLGGENTIYF. CDR3 sequence (DNA): TGTGCCAGCAGTTTAGGAGGGGAAAACACCATATATTTT.

The genes are TRBV6-5 and TRBJ2-7, with 7 bases identical to TRBD1. The CDR3 totals 15 residues. Germline trimming cut 6 bases from V and 0 bases from J; bases unmatched to any gene: 8. Germline V lookup: CDR1 MNHEY, CDR2 SVGAGI. The CDR3 loop reads CASRGRQGSSYEQYF. Here the CDR3 DNA reads TGTGCCAGCAGGGGTCGACAGGGAAGCTCCTACGAGCAGTACTTC.

The genes are TRBV7-9 and TRBJ2-7; perhaps TRBD2 as D (5 bases). Trimming removed 3 bases from V and 7 bases from J, with 13 bases in between. The germline gives CDR1 SEHNR, CDR2 FQNEAQ (reference sequence). The CDR3 is 13 amino acids. CDR3 bases: TGTGCCAGCAGCTTGGCCGGGGTAGGGGAGCAGTACTTC. Translation gives CASSLAGVGEQYF.

This clone was detected once. The genes are TRBV2 and TRBJ2-3; possibly TRBD2 for D (5 bases). V lost 5 bases and J 2 bases, leaving 11 bases between the germline ends. This CDR3 spans 14 amino acids. The germline V gene encodes CDR1 SNHLY and CDR2 FYNNEI. For the CDR3, the DNA is TGTGCCAGCAGTCGGACTCGATCCACAGATACGCAGTATTTT. It yields the protein CASSRTRSTDTQYF. Based on the CDR3 plus reference TRBV2 and TRBJ2-3, the full variable domain is EPEVTQTPSHQVTQMGQEVILRCVPISNHLYFYWYRQILGQKVEFLVSFYNNEISEKSEIFDDQFSVERPDGSNFTLKIRSTKLEDSAMYFCASSRTRSTDTQYFGPGTRLTVL.

The V and J genes are TRBV29-1 and TRBJ1-1; no reliable D call. The CDR3 has 12 residues. Germline loops: CDR1 SQVTM, CDR2 ANQGSEA. V lost 7 bases, J lost 1 base, and 10 bases lay in between. CDR3 DNA: TGCAGCGCCCGGGAGTCGAACACTGAAGCTTTCTTT. This translates into CSARESNTEAFF.